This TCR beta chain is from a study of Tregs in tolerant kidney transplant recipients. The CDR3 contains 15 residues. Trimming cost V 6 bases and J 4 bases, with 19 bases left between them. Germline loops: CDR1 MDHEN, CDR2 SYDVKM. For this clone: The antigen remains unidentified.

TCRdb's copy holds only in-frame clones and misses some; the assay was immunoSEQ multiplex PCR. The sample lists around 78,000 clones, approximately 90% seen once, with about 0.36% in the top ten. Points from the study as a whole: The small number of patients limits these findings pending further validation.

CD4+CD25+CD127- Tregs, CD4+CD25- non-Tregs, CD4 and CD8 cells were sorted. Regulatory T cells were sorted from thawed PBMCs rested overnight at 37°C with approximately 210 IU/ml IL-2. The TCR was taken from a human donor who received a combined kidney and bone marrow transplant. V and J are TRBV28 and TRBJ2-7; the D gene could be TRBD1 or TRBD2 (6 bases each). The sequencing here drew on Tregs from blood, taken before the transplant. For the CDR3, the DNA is TGTGCCAGCAGACCCACCCGACCGGGGGCGTACGAGCAGTACTTC. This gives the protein CASRPTRPGAYEQYF.